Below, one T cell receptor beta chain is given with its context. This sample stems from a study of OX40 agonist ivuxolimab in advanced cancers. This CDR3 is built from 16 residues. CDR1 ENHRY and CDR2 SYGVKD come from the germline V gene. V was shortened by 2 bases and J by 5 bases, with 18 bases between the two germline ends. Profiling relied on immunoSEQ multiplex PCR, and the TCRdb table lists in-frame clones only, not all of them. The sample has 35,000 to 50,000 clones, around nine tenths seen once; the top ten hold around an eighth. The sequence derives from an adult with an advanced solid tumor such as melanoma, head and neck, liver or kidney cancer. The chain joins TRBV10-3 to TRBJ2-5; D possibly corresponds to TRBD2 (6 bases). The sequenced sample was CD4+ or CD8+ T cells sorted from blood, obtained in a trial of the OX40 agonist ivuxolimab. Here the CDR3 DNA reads TGTGCCATCAGTGAGCCGGAGAGGGAGGCCGGGGAGACCCAGTACTTC. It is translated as CAISEPEREAGETQYF.